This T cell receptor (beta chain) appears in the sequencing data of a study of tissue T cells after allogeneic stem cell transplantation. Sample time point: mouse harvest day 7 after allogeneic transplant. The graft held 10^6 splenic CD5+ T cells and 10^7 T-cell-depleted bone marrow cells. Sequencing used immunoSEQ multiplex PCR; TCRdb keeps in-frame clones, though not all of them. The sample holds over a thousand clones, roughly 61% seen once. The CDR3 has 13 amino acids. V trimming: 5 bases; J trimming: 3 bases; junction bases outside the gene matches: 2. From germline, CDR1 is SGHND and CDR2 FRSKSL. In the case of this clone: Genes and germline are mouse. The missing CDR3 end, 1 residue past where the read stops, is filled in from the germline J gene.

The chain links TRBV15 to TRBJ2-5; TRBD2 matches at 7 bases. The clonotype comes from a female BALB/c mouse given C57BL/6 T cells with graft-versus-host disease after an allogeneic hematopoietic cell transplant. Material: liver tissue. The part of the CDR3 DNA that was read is TGTGCCAGCAGTCCTGGGGGTCAAGACACCCAGTAC. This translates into CASSPGGQDTQY. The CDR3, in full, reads CASSPGGQDTQYF.